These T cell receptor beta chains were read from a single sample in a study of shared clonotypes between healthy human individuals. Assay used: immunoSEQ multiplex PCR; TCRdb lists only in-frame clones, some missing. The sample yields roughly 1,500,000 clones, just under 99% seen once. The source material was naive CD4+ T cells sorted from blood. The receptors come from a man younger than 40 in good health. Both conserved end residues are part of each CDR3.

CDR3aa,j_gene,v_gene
CASSLERERPYNEQFF,TRBJ2-1,TRBV25-1
CASSQTVGNQPQHF,TRBJ1-5,TRBV27
CASSQVGGTGSNEQFF,TRBJ2-1,TRBV14
CASSRRDSGQFF,TRBJ2-1,TRBV18
CASTNAASQETQYF,TRBJ2-5,TRBV5-4
CASSGGASYQETQYF,TRBJ2-5,TRBV5-1
CASSVGRLAGMVRNEQFF,TRBJ2-1,TRBV9
CASSGPVYHGYTF,TRBJ1-2,TRBV7-3
CASSPGTGETQYF,TRBJ2-5,TRBV18
CASSPMSGGREQYF,TRBJ2-7,TRBV7-2
CASFTGTGGEQYF,TRBJ2-7,TRBV5-1
CASSIAGTGTVYEQYF,TRBJ2-7,TRBV7-2
CASIPTGTSTDTQYF,TRBJ2-3,TRBV2
CASSEQGYEKLFF,TRBJ1-4,TRBV5-4
CASRDTRGNYGYTF,TRBJ1-2,TRBV5-1
CASGTGVYEQYF,TRBJ2-7,TRBV7-3
CASSEGRERETQYF,TRBJ2-5,TRBV6-4